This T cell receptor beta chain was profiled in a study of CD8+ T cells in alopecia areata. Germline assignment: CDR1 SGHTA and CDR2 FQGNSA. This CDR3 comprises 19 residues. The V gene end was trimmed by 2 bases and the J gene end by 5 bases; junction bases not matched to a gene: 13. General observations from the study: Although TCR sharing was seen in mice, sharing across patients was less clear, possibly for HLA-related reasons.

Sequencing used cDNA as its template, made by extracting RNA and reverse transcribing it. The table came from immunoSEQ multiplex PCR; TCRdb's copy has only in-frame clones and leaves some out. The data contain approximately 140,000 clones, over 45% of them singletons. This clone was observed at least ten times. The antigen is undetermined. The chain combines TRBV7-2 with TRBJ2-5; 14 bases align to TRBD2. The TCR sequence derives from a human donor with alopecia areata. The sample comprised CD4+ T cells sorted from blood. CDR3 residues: CASSLIVGTGLAGVETQYF. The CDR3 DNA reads TGTGCCAGCAGCTTAATAGTAGGGACGGGACTAGCGGGAGTGGAGACCCAGTACTTC.